The 21 T cell receptor beta chains below were found in one sample sequenced in a study of healthy donors' naive CD4 and CD8 T cells. Starting from approximately 500 ng of total RNA, TCR libraries were made with linear amplification. TCRdb reanalysed the reads using MiXCR and keeps one entry per CDR3 protein. Among 200,000 or so distinct CDR3 sequences, nearly 75% were seen once, and the ten largest hold about 2.1%. The source material was naive CD4+ and CD8+ T cells sorted from blood, pooled from several donors. The receptors come from a pool of human donors in good health; the sample pools cells from several healthy donors.

The chain is built from TRBV18 and TRBJ1-1; D remains ambiguous. The CDR3 is made up of 12 amino acids. Trimming left V 2 bases short and J 7 bases short, with 8 bases between. The germline gives CDR1 KGHSH, CDR2 LQKENI. Written as DNA, the CDR3 is TGTGCCAGCTCACCAGTACAAAGTGAAGCTTTCTTT. It translates to CASSPVQSEAFF.

The J gene is TRBJ2-1, the V gene TRBV6-2 or TRBV6-3; TRBD2 matches 7 bases. J gave up 6 bases and V 0 bases, and 8 bases lay outside the gene matches. The CDR3 has 16 amino acids. Germline V gene data show CDR1 as MNHEY and CDR2 as SVGEGT. The CDR3 DNA reads TGTGCCAGCAGTTACTCAGGGCGGGAGTTAATCAATGAGCAGTTCTTC. Translated, it gives CASSYSGRELINEQFF.

CDR3 nucleotides: TGTGCCATCAGTGACCCTCCAAGCTACGAGCAGTACTTC. Amino acids: CAISDPPSYEQYF. The V call is TRBV10-3, the J call TRBJ2-7, with D hard to call. CDR1 is ENHRY, CDR2 SYGVKD, per germline. V was pared by 3 bases and J by 3 bases, with 9 bases between. The CDR3 loop spans 13 amino acids.

The chain combines TRBV29-1 with TRBJ1-2; D unresolved. V was pared by 6 bases and J by 4 bases, with 12 bases between. Germline V gives CDR1 SQVTM, CDR2 ANQGSEA. CDR3 length: 12 amino acids. The CDR3 coding sequence is TGCAGCGTGCCAAGAGATTTCTATGGCTACACCTTC. It yields the protein CSVPRDFYGYTF.

V gene TRBV19 combines with J gene TRBJ2-3; D possibly matches TRBD1 or TRBD2 (5 bases each). CDR1 is LNHDA, CDR2 SQIVND, per germline (reference sequence). Trimming stripped 2 bases from V and 1 base from J, with 13 bases between. The CDR3 length is 16 residues. CDR3 sequence: CASSIRDGRGTDTQYF. The CDR3 region has the DNA TGTGCCAGTAGTATAAGGGACGGCCGGGGCACAGATACGCAGTATTTT. Supplemented by reference TRBV19 and TRBJ2-3, the full variable domain reads DGGITQSPKYLFRKEGQNVTLSCEQNLNHDAMYWYRQDPGQGLRLIYYSQIVNDFQKGDIAEGYSVSREKKESFPLTVTSAQKNPTAFYLCASSIRDGRGTDTQYFGPGTRLTVL.

The chain combines TRBV30 with TRBJ2-6; D gene ambiguous. This CDR3 has 13 residues. The germline V and J ends were trimmed by 1 base and 3 bases, with 4 bases remaining between them. CDR1 and CDR2 from the germline V gene are GTSNPN and SVGIG (reference sequence). The CDR3 is CAWSGGGANVLTF. The DNA for the CDR3 is TGTGCCTGGAGTGGGGGTGGGGCCAACGTCCTGACTTTC.

A single count supports this clonotype. V usage is TRBV19 and J usage is TRBJ2-7; D remains ambiguous. Germline V lookup: CDR1 LNHDA, CDR2 SQIVND (reference sequence). This CDR3 contains 14 residues. V was cut by 1 base and J by 1 base, with 8 bases left in between. CDR3 region: CASSIGGASYEQYF. The DNA of the CDR3 is TGTGCCAGTAGTATAGGAGGAGCTTCCTACGAGCAGTACTTC.

The chain couples TRBV6-5 to TRBJ1-5; no reliable D call. The CDR3 is 14 residues long. In germline, CDR1 is MNHEY, CDR2 SVGAGI. V lost 2 bases and J 3 bases, leaving 8 bases between the germline ends. The CDR3, as DNA: TGTGCCAGCAGTTACAGGGCGCCCAATCAGCCCCAGCATTTT. This encodes CASSYRAPNQPQHF.

This sequence joins TRBV30 and TRBJ2-7, with a weak D call TRBD1 (6 bases). The CDR3 runs to 17 residues. Trimming stripped 0 bases from V and 6 bases from J, with 24 bases between. Germline-derived CDR1 and CDR2 are GTSNPN and SVGIG (reference sequence). DNA for the CDR3: TGTGCCTGGAGTGTACGAACAGGGACAATACCCGAGCCCGAGCAGTACTTC. It specifies CAWSVRTGTIPEPEQYF. Looking up the rest from reference TRBV30 and TRBJ2-7 gives the full variable domain: SQTIHQWPATLVQPVGSPLSLECTVEGTSNPNLYWYRQAAGRGLQLLFYSVGIGQISSEVPQNLSASRPQDRQFILSSKKLLLSDSGFYLCAWSVRTGTIPEPEQYFGPGTRLTVT.

J is TRBJ2-7 and V is TRBV5-6; weak D call: TRBD2 (5 bases). Looked up from germline, CDR1 is SGHDT and CDR2 is YYEEEE. V lost 4 bases and J 5 bases, leaving 10 bases between the germline ends. This CDR3 comprises 12 residues. CDR3 in DNA: TGTGCCAGCAGCGGACTTAGCCACGAGCAGTACTTC. Translation gives CASSGLSHEQYF.

The rearrangement links TRBV27 to TRBJ2-1, with D unclear. Per germline, CDR1 MNHEY and CDR2 SMNVEV (reference sequence). V lost 5 bases and J 9 bases, leaving 14 bases between the germline ends. The CDR3 length is 13 residues. CDR3 region: CASSPAPYGEQFF. CDR3 bases: TGTGCCAGCAGTCCCGCCCCGTACGGTGAGCAGTTCTTC.

The chain uses TRBV13 and TRBJ2-1, with D hard to call. Trimming took off 6 bases at V and 7 bases at J, with 10 bases between the two ends. The CDR3 totals 12 residues. Germline CDR1 PRHDT, CDR2 FYEKMQ (reference sequence). The CDR3 region has the DNA TGTGCCAGCAGGGCCTTAGGTAATGAGCAGTTCTTC. Translated: CASRALGNEQFF. Full variable domain (remainder filled in from reference TRBV13 and TRBJ2-1): AAGVIQSPRHLIKEKRETATLKCYPIPRHDTVYWYQQGPGQDPQFLISFYEKMQSDKGSIPDRFSAQQFSDYHSELNMSSLELGDSALYFCASRALGNEQFFGPGTRLTVL.

This chain links TRBV29-1 with TRBJ2-5, with 7 bases that match TRBD2. J lost 13 bases, V lost 3 bases, and 8 bases had no gene match. CDR3 length equals 11 residues. Germline lookup yields CDR1 SQVTM and CDR2 ANQGSEA. The CDR3 sequence is CSVDSWLAVYF. In DNA form, the CDR3 reads TGCAGCGTTGACTCCTGGCTAGCGGTGTACTTC.

V usage is TRBV29-1 and J usage is TRBJ2-7; 13 bases are shared with TRBD2. V dropped 7 bases and J dropped 2; count of bases not matched to a gene: 11. Germline V lookup: CDR1 SQVTM, CDR2 ANQGSEA. CDR3 size: 16 residues. CDR3 coding DNA: TGCAGCGCACTAGCGGGAGGGCCCAAAACCCCCTACGAGCAGTACTTC. Translated: CSALAGGPKTPYEQYF.

V and J are TRBV11-2 and TRBJ1-1; perhaps TRBD1 as D (5 bases). This CDR3 has 15 amino acids. Trimming removed 1 base at V and 0 bases at J, with 9 bases between. CDR1 is SGHAT, CDR2 FQNNGV, per germline. This CDR3 reads CASSLGLGLNTEAFF. The DNA for the CDR3 is TGTGCCAGCAGCTTAGGTCTGGGGCTGAACACTGAAGCTTTCTTT.

V and J are TRBV5-1 and TRBJ2-3; TRBD1 agrees at 7 bases. Germline-derived CDR1 and CDR2 are SGHRS and YFSETQ. J was trimmed by 2 bases and V by 6 bases; bases with no gene match: 6. The CDR3 has 14 amino acids. CDR3 sequence reads: CASNRGRYTDTQYF. The CDR3 DNA is TGCGCCAGCAATAGGGGGCGGTACACAGATACGCAGTATTTT.

This clonotype was observed a handful of times. The CDR3: CSVRRAGELFF. The CDR3 DNA is TGCAGCGTCCGCAGGGCCGGGGAGCTGTTTTTT. The chain carries TRBV29-1 and TRBJ2-2; maybe TRBD1 (5 bases). CDR1 is SQVTM and CDR2 is ANQGSEA in the germline V gene. Trimming pared 6 bases from V and 6 bases from J, leaving 8 bases between. The length of the CDR3 is 11 residues.

This chain joins TRBV7-8 and TRBJ2-3; TRBD1 or TRBD2 may be the D gene (5 bases each). Per germline, CDR1 SGHVS and CDR2 FQNEAQ. Trimming took off 5 bases at V and 10 bases at J, with 13 bases between the two ends. The CDR3 extends over 12 amino acids. The CDR3 DNA sequence: TGTGCCAGCAGCCCCGGGACCCTTGCGCAGTATTTT. Protein sequence: CASSPGTLAQYF.

The rearrangement joins TRBV5-4 to TRBJ2-5, with D perhaps assigned TRBD1 or TRBD2 (5 bases each). V lost 4 bases and J 5 bases, leaving 9 bases between the germline ends. Germline CDR1 is SGHNT and CDR2 is YYREEE (reference sequence). The CDR3 totals 12 residues. CDR3: CASSPWGETQYF. CDR3 DNA: TGTGCCAGCAGCCCCTGGGGGGAGACCCAGTACTTC.

The gene calls are TRBV27 and TRBJ1-2; TRBD1 is a possible D gene (5 bases). Germline values: CDR1 MNHEY, CDR2 SMNVEV (reference sequence). The V and J ends lost 6 bases and 2 bases respectively, with 10 bases between them. CDR3 size: 13 residues. CDR3 nucleotides: TGTGCCAGCAGGCTGGGGGGGAACTATGGCTACACCTTC. Encoded protein: CASRLGGNYGYTF.

The rearrangement uses TRBV6-5 and TRBJ2-7; TRBD1 aligns across 8 bases. This CDR3 region has 15 residues. Germline CDR1 reads MNHEY; CDR2 reads SVGAGI. V was pared by 6 bases and J by 4 bases, with 11 bases of the junction left unmatched. The CDR3 sequence: CASSSMQGAAYEQYF. The CDR3 region has the DNA TGTGCCAGCAGCTCCATGCAGGGGGCAGCGTACGAGCAGTACTTC.